What follows is one TCR beta chain and its context. The data stem from a study of blood T cell repertoires in COVID-19. As for the study in general: Italy, Spain and the United States were the sources of the convalescent and acute COVID-19 samples. PBMCs, B-cell-depleted T cells, or T cells provided the cDNA or gDNA that made up the material.

The trim removed 4 bases at V and 6 bases at J, leaving 3 bases unmatched. CDR1 is SGHTA, CDR2 FQGNSA, per germline. The CDR3 has 14 amino acids. Per the study methods: Quantification of nucleated cells was approximated via reference gene primer amplification. Generated by immunoSEQ multiplex PCR, the TCRdb table keeps only in-frame clones and is missing some. That table gives V, J and clone size, and the DNA gave D and trimming. The sample consists of approximately 150,000 clones, 80% of them appearing once. The material sequenced was peripheral blood. The V gene is TRBV7-2, the J gene TRBJ1-5; 10 nucleotides match TRBD1. This sequence originates from a man between 70 and 80 years old who had recovered from COVID-19. As DNA, the CDR3 is TGTGCCAGCAGCTCGACAGGGGGCGTTCAGCCCCAGCATTTT. Its protein is CASSSTGGVQPQHF.